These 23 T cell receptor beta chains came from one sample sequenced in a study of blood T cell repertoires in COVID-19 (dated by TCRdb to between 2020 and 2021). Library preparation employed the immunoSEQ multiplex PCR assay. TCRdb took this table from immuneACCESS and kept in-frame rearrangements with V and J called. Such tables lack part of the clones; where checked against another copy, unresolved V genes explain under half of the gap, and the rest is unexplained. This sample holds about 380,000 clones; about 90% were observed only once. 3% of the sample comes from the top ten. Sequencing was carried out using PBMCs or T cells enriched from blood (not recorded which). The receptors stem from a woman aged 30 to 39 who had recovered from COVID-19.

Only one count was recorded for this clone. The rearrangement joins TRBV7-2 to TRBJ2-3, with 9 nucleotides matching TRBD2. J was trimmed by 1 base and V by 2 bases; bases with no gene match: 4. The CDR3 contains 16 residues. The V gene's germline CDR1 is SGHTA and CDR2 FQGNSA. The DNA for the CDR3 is TGTGCCAGCAGCTTATTGGCGGGGGGGGGCACAGATACGCAGTATTTT. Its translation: CASSLLAGGGTDTQYF.

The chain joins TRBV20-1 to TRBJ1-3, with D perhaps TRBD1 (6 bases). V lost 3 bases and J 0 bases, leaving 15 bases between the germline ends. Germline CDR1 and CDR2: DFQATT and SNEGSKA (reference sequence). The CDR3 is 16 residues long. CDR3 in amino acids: CSASPRGQPSGNTIYF. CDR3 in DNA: TGCAGTGCTAGTCCTCGCGGACAGCCCTCTGGAAACACCATATATTTT.

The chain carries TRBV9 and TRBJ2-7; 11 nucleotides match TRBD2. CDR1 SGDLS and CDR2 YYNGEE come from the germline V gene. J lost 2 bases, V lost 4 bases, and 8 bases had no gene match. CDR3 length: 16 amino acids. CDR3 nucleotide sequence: TGTGCCAGCAGCCCTAGGGGTAGCGGGGGGGCCTACGAGCAGTACTTC. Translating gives CASSPRGSGGAYEQYF.

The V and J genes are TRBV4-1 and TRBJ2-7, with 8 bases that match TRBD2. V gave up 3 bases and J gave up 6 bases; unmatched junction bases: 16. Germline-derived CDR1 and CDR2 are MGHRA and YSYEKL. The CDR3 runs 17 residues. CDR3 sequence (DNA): TGCGCCAGCAGCCAGGGACCTACTAGCGGTATAGGTCGCGAGCAGTACTTC. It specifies CASSQGPTSGIGREQYF.

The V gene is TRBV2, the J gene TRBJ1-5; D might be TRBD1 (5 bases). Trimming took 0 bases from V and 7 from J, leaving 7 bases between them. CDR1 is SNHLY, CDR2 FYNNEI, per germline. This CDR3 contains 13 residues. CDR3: CASSEARGQPQHF. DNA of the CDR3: TGTGCCAGCAGTGAAGCGCGGGGGCAGCCCCAGCATTTT.

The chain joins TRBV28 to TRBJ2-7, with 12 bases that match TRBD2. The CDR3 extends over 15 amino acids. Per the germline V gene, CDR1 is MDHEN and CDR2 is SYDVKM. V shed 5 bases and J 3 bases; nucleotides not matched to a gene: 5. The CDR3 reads CASSPPTSGSYEQYF. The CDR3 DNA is TGTGCCAGCAGTCCACCGACTAGCGGGAGCTACGAGCAGTACTTC.

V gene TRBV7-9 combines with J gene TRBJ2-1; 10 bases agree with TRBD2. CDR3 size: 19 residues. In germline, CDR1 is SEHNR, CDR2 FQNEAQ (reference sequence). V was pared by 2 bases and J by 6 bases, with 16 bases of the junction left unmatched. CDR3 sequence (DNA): TGTGCCAGCAGCTTATTCACGGGGGCGTCCACTAGCGGGACCAATGAGCAGTTCTTC. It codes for CASSLFTGASTSGTNEQFF.

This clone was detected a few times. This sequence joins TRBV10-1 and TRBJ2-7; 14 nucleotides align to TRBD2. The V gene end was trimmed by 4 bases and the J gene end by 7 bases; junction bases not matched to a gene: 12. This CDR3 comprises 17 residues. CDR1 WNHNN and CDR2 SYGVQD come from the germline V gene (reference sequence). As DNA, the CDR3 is TGCGCCAGCAGTGGAGGGACTAGCGGGGGACCCCGGGGTGAGCAGTACTTC. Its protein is CASSGGTSGGPRGEQYF.

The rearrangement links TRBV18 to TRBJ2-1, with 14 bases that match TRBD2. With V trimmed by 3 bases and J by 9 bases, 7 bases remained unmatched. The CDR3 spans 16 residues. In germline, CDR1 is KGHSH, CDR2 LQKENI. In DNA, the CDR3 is TGTGCCAGCTCACCCCAACCCGGGACTAGCGGGAGTGAGCAGTTCTTC. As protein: CASSPQPGTSGSEQFF.

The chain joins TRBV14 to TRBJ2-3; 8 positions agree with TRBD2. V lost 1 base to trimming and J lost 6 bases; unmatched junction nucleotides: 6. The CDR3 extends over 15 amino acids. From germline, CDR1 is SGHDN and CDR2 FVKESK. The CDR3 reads CASSQVSGGLDTQYF. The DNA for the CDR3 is TGTGCCAGCAGCCAAGTAAGCGGGGGTTTGGATACGCAGTATTTT.

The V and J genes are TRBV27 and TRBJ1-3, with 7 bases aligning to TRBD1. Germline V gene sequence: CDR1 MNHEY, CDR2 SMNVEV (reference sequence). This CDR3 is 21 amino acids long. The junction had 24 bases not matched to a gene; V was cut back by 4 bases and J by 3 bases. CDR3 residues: CASSSNKLTGREPPGGNTIYF. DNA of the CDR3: TGTGCCAGCAGTTCAAATAAGTTGACAGGGCGCGAGCCTCCTGGTGGAAACACCATATATTTT.

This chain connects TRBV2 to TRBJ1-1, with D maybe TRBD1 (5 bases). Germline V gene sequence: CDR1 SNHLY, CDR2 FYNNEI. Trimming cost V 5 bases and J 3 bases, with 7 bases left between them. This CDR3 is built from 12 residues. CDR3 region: CASSQGYTEAFF. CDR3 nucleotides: TGTGCCAGCAGTCAGGGCTACACTGAAGCTTTCTTT.

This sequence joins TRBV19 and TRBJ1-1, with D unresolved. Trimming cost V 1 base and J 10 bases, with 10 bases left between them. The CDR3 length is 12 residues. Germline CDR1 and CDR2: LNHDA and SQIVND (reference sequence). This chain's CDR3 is CASSIGTQTAFF. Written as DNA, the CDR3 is TGTGCCAGTAGTATAGGGACTCAAACAGCTTTCTTT.

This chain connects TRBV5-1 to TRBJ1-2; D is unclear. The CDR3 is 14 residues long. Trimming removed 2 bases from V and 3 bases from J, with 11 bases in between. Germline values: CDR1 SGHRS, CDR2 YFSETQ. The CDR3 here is CASSFGSRDYGYTF. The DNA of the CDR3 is TGCGCCAGCAGCTTCGGGAGTCGCGACTATGGCTACACCTTC.

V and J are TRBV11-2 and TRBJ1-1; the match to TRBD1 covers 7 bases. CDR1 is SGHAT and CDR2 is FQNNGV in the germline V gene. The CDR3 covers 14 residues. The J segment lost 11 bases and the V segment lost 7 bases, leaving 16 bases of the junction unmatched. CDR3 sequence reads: CASNPGEGGLGAFF. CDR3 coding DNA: TGTGCCAGCAACCCCGGAGAAGGGGGCCTTGGGGCTTTCTTT.

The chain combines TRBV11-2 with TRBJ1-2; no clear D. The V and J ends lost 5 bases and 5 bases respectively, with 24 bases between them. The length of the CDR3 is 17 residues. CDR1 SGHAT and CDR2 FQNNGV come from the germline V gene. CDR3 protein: CASSLTESGRGEYGYTF. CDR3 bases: TGTGCCAGCAGCCTAACGGAGAGTGGACGGGGAGAGTATGGCTACACCTTC. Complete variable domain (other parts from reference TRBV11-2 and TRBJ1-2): EAGVAQSPRYKIIEKRQSVAFWCNPISGHATLYWYQQILGQGPKLLIQFQNNGVVDDSQLPKDRFSAERLKGVDSTLKIQPAKLEDSAVYLCASSLTESGRGEYGYTFGSGTRLTVV.

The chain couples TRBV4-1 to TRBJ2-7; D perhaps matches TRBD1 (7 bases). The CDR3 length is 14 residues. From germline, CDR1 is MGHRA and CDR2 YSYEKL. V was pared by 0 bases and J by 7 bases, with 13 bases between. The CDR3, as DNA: TGCGCCAGCAGCCAAGATCGGCAGGGGGGTGAGCAGTACTTC. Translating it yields CASSQDRQGGEQYF.

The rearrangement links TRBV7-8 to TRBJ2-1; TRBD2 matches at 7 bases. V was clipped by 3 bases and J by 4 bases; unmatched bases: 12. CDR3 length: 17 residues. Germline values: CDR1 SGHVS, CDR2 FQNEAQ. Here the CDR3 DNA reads TGTGCCAGCAGCTTCGGGGCTAGCGGATCGACATACAATGAGCAGTTCTTC. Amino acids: CASSFGASGSTYNEQFF.

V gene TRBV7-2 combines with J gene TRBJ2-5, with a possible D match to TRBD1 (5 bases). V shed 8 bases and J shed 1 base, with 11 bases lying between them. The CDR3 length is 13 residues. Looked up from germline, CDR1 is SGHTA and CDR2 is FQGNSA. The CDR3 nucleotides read TGTGCCAGCGGAACAGGAATCCAAGAGACCCAGTACTTC. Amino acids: CASGTGIQETQYF.

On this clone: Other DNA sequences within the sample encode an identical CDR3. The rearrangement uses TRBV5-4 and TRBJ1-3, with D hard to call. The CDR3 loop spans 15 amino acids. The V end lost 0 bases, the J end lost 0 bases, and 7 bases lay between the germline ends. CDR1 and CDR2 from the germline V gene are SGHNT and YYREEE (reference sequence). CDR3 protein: CASSLEPGSGNTIYF. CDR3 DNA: TGTGCCAGCAGCTTGGAGCCAGGCTCTGGAAACACCATATATTTT.

The CDR3 DNA reads TGTGCCATCAGTGAGTCGTTGACAGGGGAGGACACCGGGGAGCTGTTTTTT. Translation: CAISESLTGEDTGELFF. The chain joins TRBV10-3 to TRBJ2-2; 8 nucleotides line up with TRBD1. Germline V CDR1 and CDR2: ENHRY, SYGVKD. Trimming at V came to 0 bases and at J to 3 bases, leaving 6 bases not matched to a gene. The CDR3 is made up of 17 amino acids.

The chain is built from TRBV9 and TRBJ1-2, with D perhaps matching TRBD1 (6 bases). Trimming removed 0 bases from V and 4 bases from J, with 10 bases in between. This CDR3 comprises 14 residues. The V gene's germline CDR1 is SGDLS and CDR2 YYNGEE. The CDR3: CASSVEGVSYGYTF. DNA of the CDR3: TGTGCCAGCAGCGTAGAGGGGGTGAGCTATGGCTACACCTTC.

In DNA, the CDR3 is TGCGCCAGCAGCGTGCAGGGGAACACTGAAGCTTTCTTT. Translating it yields CASSVQGNTEAFF. The rearrangement joins TRBV10-2 to TRBJ1-1, with D possibly being TRBD1 (5 bases). The V end lost 6 bases, the J end lost 1 base, and 9 bases lay between the germline ends. CDR1 and CDR2 from the germline V gene are WSHSY and SAAADI. CDR3 size: 13 residues.